This T cell receptor beta chain was observed in a study of cytomegalovirus exposure and HLA in healthy donors (dated by TCRdb to between 2016 and 2019). At the level of the whole study: In an earlier analysis of around 540 of the donors, 276 Gb of sequence data and 120 million or so unique TCR beta sequences from about 179 million T cells were reported. The aim of the study was to test whether cataloging public T cell receptors could identify signatures of past pathogen exposure. Typing coverage differed by locus: A, B, C, DRB1 and DQB1 were typed in roughly 620-630 donors, DQA1 in about 560, DPA1 in roughly 590, and DPB1 in about 450. Of the roughly 390 genotyped donors, roughly 80% were placed in the genetic ancestry cluster associated with self-reported Caucasian donors. A later analysis re-examined previously published TCR beta repertoires from just over 650 donors and added high-resolution HLA genotyping to investigate patterns of TCR occurrence. An early release covering approximately 600 HLA-typed donors comprised about 300 gigabases of sequencing data and tens of millions of unique TCR sequences. Every repertoire in the discovery cohort had been generated on one and the same sequencing platform. The study profiled the T cell repertoires of 500 to 800 subjects by immunosequencing and related them to cytomegalovirus serostatus. HLA typing covered class I and class II loci at four-digit resolution. On average, about 240,000 unique TCR beta nucleotide sequences were sequenced per donor among some 430 genotyped donors of the cohort, with roughly 18% of those sequences being non-productive. Genome-wide SNP genotypes for about three fifths of the roughly 670 donors were used in a later genetic analysis, which treated that subset as a discovery cohort. Because of strong linkage in the cohort, four or five DR-DQ haplotypes were treated as single units for association and clustering. The study combined high-throughput TCR immunosequencing, statistical association of individual TCRs with disease status, and machine learning to predict cytomegalovirus infection status. Along with the approximately 700-subject first cohort, a separate validation cohort of more than 90 different subjects was used. Donor age, sex, ethnicity and CMV serostatus were collected together with the repertoire data. An earlier analysis of 587 of the donors used high-throughput TCR beta sequencing to judge whether each TCR beta V gene segment behaved as functional or pseudogenic. The later analysis used no new phenotypic data to find candidate immune exposures, relying instead on TCR beta sequences and their occurrence across donors. Results and caveats for the whole study, not just this receptor: Linkage disequilibrium might explain the correlated functional status among segregating V segments, but an unknown experimental factor could not be ruled out. Specific HLA alleles were associated with 16,951 TCR beta sequences at a false discovery rate of 0.05 in a later analysis. Across donors, most TCR sequences were observed very rarely, whereas some public TCRs were present in many individuals. Assigning TCR associations to individual alleles was difficult when HLA alleles, especially DR and DQ, strongly co-occurred. In an earlier analysis of under 600 of the donors, most TCR beta V segments were observed in productive rearrangements about 87% or about 30% of the time, broadly matching IMGT annotations. Three of the identified cytomegalovirus-associated TCR beta chains were confirmed in vitro to be specific for cytomegalovirus antigens. Cytomegalovirus status was reported to be diagnosed by the classifier with high specificity and sensitivity in both the original and validation cohorts. A further reported finding was that TCR beta sequences accurately predicted the HLA-A and HLA-B alleles for most subjects in the first cohort. A group of highly shared sequence variants was considered likely to be a technical artifact of the sequencing pipeline. Because some donors lacked HLA typing at each locus, the association tests relied only on the typed subset. The earlier analysis of approximately 590 of the donors excluded roughly 17 rarely observed V segments, including chromosome 9 orphons, because counts were too low. Roughly uniform sequencing depth across donors was assumed in presence/absence analyses, although this assumption may not hold. The only immune exposure information available for the cohort was CMV serostatus. Several of the top co-occurrence clusters appeared to be linked to parvovirus B19, influenza, CMV and Epstein-Barr virus, according to a later analysis. In a later analysis, HLA-associated TCR beta chains showed more clonal expansion and lower generation probabilities than non-associated chains that were equally common. According to a later analysis, TCR association rates differed among HLA loci, with DRB1 alleles showing the most associated TCRs and HLA-C alleles showing the fewest. Compared with the approximately 600-donor mean, donors in an Asian-associated ancestry cluster had fewer N-insertions in productive TCRs, according to a later genetic analysis. Most CMV-associated TCR beta chains appeared to be HLA-restricted in a later analysis, and the HLA associations seemed to be driven largely by CMV exposure. The 87-base-pair reads could not distinguish some IMGT-functional V segments, including TRBV6-2 and TRBV6-3, so those segments were excluded. In this cohort, only TCR beta chains were sequenced, and detectable features were limited by the absence of alpha or paired-chain data. The study listed 170 or so TCR beta chains as associated with cytomegalovirus. According to the authors, the approach could potentially be generalized to other disease states and immunological phenotypes. A later genetic analysis associated a missense DCLRE1C variant with V-gene and J-gene trimming of TCR beta chains, and an independent cohort replicated the association.

The cohort consisted of 666 healthy bone marrow donors. All cohort members were sampled while nominally healthy, although unrecorded immune exposures were likely present. The donor was CMV seronegative and belonged to the group of 352 seronegative cohort members. Every donor gave a peripheral blood sample, and the peripheral blood mononuclear cells from that sample were used for TCR beta sequencing. Genomic DNA extraction from the blood cell samples was performed with the Qiagen DNeasy Blood Extraction Kit. To note about this clone: The specificity of this receptor is unknown. No clone much larger than this one lies a single base away; base qualities are absent.

Libraries were prepared through the immunoSEQ multiplex PCR assay. For the multiplex PCR, a mixture combining 60 forward primers for TCR Vbeta segments and 13 reverse primers for TCR Jbeta segments was used. The CDR3 region of rearranged TCR beta genes was amplified from genomic DNA with a multiplex PCR assay. The amplified TCR beta libraries were sequenced on the Illumina HiSeq System as 87-base-pair reads. On the study's bioinformatics: A later analysis counted approximately 76 million unique TCR beta chains across the 670 or so repertoires, and some 11 million of these chains were shared by at least two donors. Raw reads were error-corrected and collapsed into unique sequences by a nearest-neighbor algorithm in which closely related sequences were merged to remove PCR and sequencing errors. CDR3 sequences were aligned to IMGT reference sequences to assign V, D and J gene segments. Each retained sequence needed at least a six-nucleotide match to both a V gene segment and a J gene segment. Rearrangements were classified as productive when the CDR3 lacked stop codons and remained in frame with V and J, and all other rearrangements were classified as non-productive. CDR3 was defined by IMGT convention, running from the second conserved V-encoded cysteine to the conserved J-encoded phenylalanine. Sequences without an unambiguous match to a single V gene segment were excluded from the earlier analysis of several hundred of the donors. An earlier analysis of fewer than 750 of the donors called V segments functional above 56.7% productive rearrangements and segregating when the between-donor standard deviation exceeded 5%. A statistical classification framework was built to diagnose cytomegalovirus status from the catalog of TCR beta chain sequences. In a later analysis, V and J genes were assigned by comparing TCR nucleotide sequences against IMGT/GENE-DB human TR gene sequences. A later analysis assigned CDR3 sequences and most-parsimonious VDJ recombination scenarios with the TCRdist pipeline. In a later analysis, each TCR beta chain was defined by its CDR3 amino acid sequence together with its V-gene family, and reads without a unique V-gene family were excluded. To address suspected cross-contamination and a sequencing artifact, a later analysis removed roughly 580 highly shared, low-generation-probability nucleotide sequences. In a later analysis, a clonal expansion index for each public chain was calculated from normalized within-repertoire ranks of inferred template counts. In a later analysis, generation probabilities were computed using a VDJ recombination model fitted to out-of-frame rearrangements, and the results were checked against IGoR. A later analysis scored TCR-TCR, TCR-HLA and TCR-CMV co-occurrence with hypergeometric tests, applying a repertoire-size bias correction to TCR pairs. False discovery rates were estimated in a later analysis by permuting HLA or CMV assignments 20 times. In a later analysis, co-occurring TCRs were grouped using DBSCAN, and TCRdist sequence similarity was added for clustering within HLA-allele-positive subsets. Repertoires with fewer than 30,000 or more than 120,000 public chains were left out of co-occurrence clustering, as were five repertoires with anomalous nucleotide sharing. This immuneACCESS table, as held by TCRdb, lists in-frame sequences with V and J called but not all clones. Of the missing ones, under half trace to an unresolved V gene in checked studies; the others have no known cause. Clonal size and the V and J genes are those of that table, whereas D and trimming came from the DNA. This sample comprises some 140,000 clones, 75% of them detected only once. Around 3.2% of the sample lies in the top ten.

The CDR3 goes from the cysteine to the phenylalanine over 17 residues. CDR3 DNA is the only sequence kept; it has 51 bases, read in frame from the first base. Via the germline V gene (reference sequence), CDR1 is SEHNR and CDR2 FQNEAQ. Ends trimmed: V by 4 bases, J by 4 bases; bases unmatched to a gene: 13. The chain uses TRBV7-9 and TRBJ1-1; 9 bases in the junction line up with TRBD1. The sequence was collected from a man aged 25 to 40 in good health and CMV-seronegative. Sequencing was carried out using PBMCs. For the CDR3, the sequence is CASSSPLLWTGVTEAFF. In nucleotide form, the sequence is TGTGCCAGCAGCTCACCCCTACTTTGGACAGGGGTCACTGAAGCTTTCTTT.